These 25 T cell receptor beta chains share one sample of origin, sequenced in a study of blood T cell repertoires in COVID-19. The data were produced by immunoSEQ multiplex PCR, yet TCRdb's version contains in-frame clones alone and is incomplete. Of about 88,000 clones listed, 87% were seen once; the top ten hold approximately 20%. Sample: peripheral blood. These receptors all stem from an older woman with COVID-19, enrolled during active disease.

This chain links TRBV30 with TRBJ1-6; D unclear. The germline V gene encodes CDR1 GTSNPN and CDR2 SVGIG (reference sequence). The ends were cut back, 7 bases at V and 0 bases at J, with 13 bases in the middle. CDR3 length equals 15 residues. The CDR3 spells CASPRGSSYNSPLHF. As DNA, the CDR3 is TGTGCCTCGCCGCGAGGGAGCTCCTATAATTCACCCCTCCACTTT.

V is TRBV19 and J is TRBJ2-2; D remains ambiguous. Germline V gene data show CDR1 as LNHDA and CDR2 as SQIVND (reference sequence). The CDR3 has 12 residues. V was cut by 8 bases and J by 3 bases, with 7 bases left in between. The CDR3 nucleotides are TGTGCCAGTTTAGAGGACACCGGGGAGCTGTTTTTT. This encodes CASLEDTGELFF.

This sequence joins TRBV3-1 (or the pseudogene TRBV3-2) and TRBJ1-3; D unresolved. Trimming removed 0 bases at V and 0 bases at J, with 3 bases between. Germline V lookup: CDR1 LGHDT, CDR2 YNNKEL (reference sequence). The CDR3 consists of 14 residues. The CDR3 protein is CASSQDSSGNTIYF. CDR3 in DNA: TGTGCCAGCAGCCAAGACAGCTCTGGAAACACCATATATTTT.

The chain carries TRBV4-2 and TRBJ1-2, with D maybe TRBD1 (6 bases). V was trimmed by 0 bases and J by 4 bases, leaving 12 bases between them. This CDR3 comprises 15 residues. CDR1 LGHNA and CDR2 YNFKEQ come from the germline V gene. CDR3 nucleotides: TGTGCCAGCAGCCAAGAGGGCAGGGGTGGCTATGGCTACACCTTC. Protein sequence: CASSQEGRGGYGYTF.

This clone was seen more than once but under ten times. The chain links TRBV7-9 to TRBJ1-3, with D possibly matching TRBD1 (6 bases). Trimming removed 5 bases at V and 2 bases at J, with 13 bases between. This CDR3 contains 15 residues. Germline CDR1 reads SEHNR; CDR2 reads FQNEAQ (reference sequence). For the CDR3, the DNA is TGTGCCAGCAGCCTGATACAGGGAACTGGAAACACCATATATTTT. This encodes CASSLIQGTGNTIYF.

V and J are TRBV30 and TRBJ2-7; 12 nucleotides align to TRBD1. V shed 0 bases, J shed 6 bases, and the junction held 3 bases outside the gene matches. The CDR3 loop spans 14 amino acids. Germline CDR1 and CDR2: GTSNPN and SVGIG (reference sequence). Written as DNA, the CDR3 is TGTGCCTGGAGTGTAGGGACAGGGGGCTTCGAGCAGTACTTC. Translating it yields CAWSVGTGGFEQYF.

This sequence joins TRBV30 and TRBJ1-2; D ambiguous. V was clipped by 4 bases and J by 8 bases, with 11 bases between them. The CDR3 sequence is 11 residues long. CDR1 and CDR2 from the germline V gene are GTSNPN and SVGIG (reference sequence). The DNA for the CDR3 is TGTGCCTGGAATTCGGGGTTCGGCTACACCTTC. It codes for CAWNSGFGYTF.

This chain links TRBV12-3 or TRBV12-4 with TRBJ2-3; D gene unclear. The V end was cut by 11 bases, the J end by 0 bases, with 12 bases between. The CDR3 contains 13 residues. Written as DNA, the CDR3 is TGTGCCCCCCCGGGTGGAAGCACAGATACGCAGTATTTT. Its protein is CAPPGGSTDTQYF.

This clone was counted only a few times. V usage is TRBV21-1 and J usage is TRBJ1-2; the DNA was not compared with TRBD1, the D call given in the table. TRBV21-1 corresponds to a pseudogene. This CDR3 contains 17 residues. Here the CDR3 DNA reads TGTGCCAGCAGCAAAAAAAATAGGGACAGGGGAAATCATGGCTACACCTTC. This gives the protein CASSKKNRDRGNHGYTF.

The chain combines TRBV19 with TRBJ1-2, with TRBD1 matching 8 bases. V lost 3 bases and J lost 5; bases outside the gene matches: 5. The V gene's germline CDR1 is LNHDA and CDR2 SQIVND (reference sequence). The CDR3 is 14 amino acids. In nucleotides, the CDR3 is TGTGCCAGTAGTATGTCTACAGGGGGATATGGCTACACCTTC. Translating it yields CASSMSTGGYGYTF.

The chain links TRBV12-3 or TRBV12-4 to TRBJ1-6, with D maybe TRBD1 (5 bases). V lost 8 bases and J lost 8, with 13 bases in between. CDR3 size: 13 residues. CDR3 nucleotide sequence: TGTGCCAGCGGGCTTCAGGGTGATTCACCCCTCCACTTT. Encoded protein: CASGLQGDSPLHF.

The chain is built from TRBV3-1 (or the pseudogene TRBV3-2) and TRBJ2-1, with 10 bases lining up with TRBD2. The CDR3 is 15 amino acids. Germline loops: CDR1 LGHDT, CDR2 YNNKEL (reference sequence). Losses at the gene ends were 1 base for V and 9 bases for J; bases not matched to a gene: 6. CDR3 amino acids: CASSQVSGGAGEQFF. CDR3 sequence (DNA): TGTGCCAGCAGCCAAGTCAGCGGGGGGGCCGGTGAGCAGTTCTTC.

The chain couples TRBV6-2 or TRBV6-3 to TRBJ2-5; D perhaps matches TRBD1 (5 bases). Germline-derived CDR1 and CDR2 are MNHEY and SVGEGT. Trimming left V 0 bases short and J 8 bases short, with 7 bases between. The CDR3 length is 12 residues. The CDR3 reads CASSYSQGTQYF. The CDR3 DNA is TGTGCCAGCAGTTACTCCCAGGGCACCCAGTACTTC.

V gene TRBV5-8 combines with J gene TRBJ1-5; D might be TRBD1 (6 bases). The ends were cut back, 10 bases at V and 2 bases at J, with 25 bases in the middle. CDR1 SGHTS and CDR2 YDEGEE come from the germline V gene. The CDR3 sequence is 17 residues long. DNA of the CDR3: TGTGCCCGGCGGGGGCATTCGGGGTTGCTTGGCAATCAGCCCCAGCATTTT. Residues: CARRGHSGLLGNQPQHF.

This chain joins TRBV29-1 and TRBJ2-3; 8 bases agree with TRBD1. The CDR3 length is 14 residues. J lost 3 bases, V lost 6 bases, and 8 bases had no gene match. Germline CDR1 is SQVTM and CDR2 is ANQGSEA. CDR3 loop: CSVTGVTLTDTQYF. CDR3 coding DNA: TGCAGCGTGACAGGGGTGACTCTAACAGATACGCAGTATTTT.

The rearrangement joins TRBV5-1 to TRBJ2-6, with 10 bases matching TRBD2. The CDR3 is 18 residues long. V was pared by 2 bases and J by 0 bases, with 5 bases of the junction left unmatched. CDR1 is SGHRS and CDR2 is YFSETQ in the germline V gene. The CDR3 DNA reads as TGCGCCAGCAGCTTCCTAGCGGGGGTTAGCTCTGGGGCCAACGTCCTGACTTTC. Protein product: CASSFLAGVSSGANVLTF.

The J gene is TRBJ1-2, the V gene TRBV19, with 10 positions matching TRBD1. Trimming removed 8 bases from V and 8 bases from J; junction bases left unmatched: 11. The CDR3 has 14 residues. From germline, CDR1 is LNHDA and CDR2 SQIVND (reference sequence). The CDR3 sequence is CASGSYGTGDGYTF. CDR3 sequence (DNA): TGTGCCAGTGGATCTTACGGGACAGGGGACGGCTACACCTTC.

The rearrangement joins TRBV24-1 to TRBJ2-3; possible D gene TRBD2, 6 bases. Trimming pared 0 bases from V and 2 bases from J, leaving 11 bases between. In germline, CDR1 is KGHDR, CDR2 SFDVKD. The CDR3 loop spans 16 amino acids. The CDR3 loop reads CATSDLRSGPTDTQYF. The CDR3 region has the DNA TGTGCCACCAGTGATTTGCGGAGCGGGCCCACAGATACGCAGTATTTT.

This chain connects TRBV25-1 to TRBJ2-1, with D perhaps TRBD1 (6 bases). The CDR3 is 15 amino acids. The V end lost 5 bases, the J end lost 8 bases, and 19 bases lay between the germline ends. Germline V gene sequence: CDR1 MGHDK, CDR2 SYGVNS. This CDR3 reads CASSPRRRGGDEQFF. CDR3 DNA: TGTGCCAGCAGTCCCAGACGGCGTGGGGGCGATGAGCAGTTCTTC.

The chain recombines TRBV7-8 with TRBJ1-5; 8 bases line up with TRBD1. This CDR3 has 14 amino acids. Losses at the gene ends were 0 bases for V and 7 bases for J; bases not matched to a gene: 2. CDR1 and CDR2 (germline): SGHVS, FQNEAQ. CDR3 DNA: TGTGCCAGCAGCTTAGCGACAGGGGAACAGCCCCAGCATTTT. Translation: CASSLATGEQPQHF.

The CDR3 is CASSQSTGSPYGYTF. DNA of the CDR3: TGTGCCAGCAGCCAATCGACAGGAAGCCCCTATGGCTACACCTTC. The chain joins TRBV16 to TRBJ1-2; the D gene is possibly TRBD1 (6 bases). CDR1 is KGHSY and CDR2 is FQNENV in the germline V gene. The CDR3 has 15 residues. V lost 0 bases and J 4 bases, leaving 12 bases between the germline ends.

V gene TRBV6-6 combines with J gene TRBJ2-7; 10 nucleotides match TRBD1. CDR3 size: 15 residues. V lost 2 bases, J lost 4 bases, and 5 bases stayed unmatched. Per the germline V gene, CDR1 is MNHNY and CDR2 is SVGAGI (reference sequence). Here the CDR3 DNA reads TGTGCCAGCAGTTACACCGACAGGGGGCTTTACGAGCAGTACTTC. Its translation: CASSYTDRGLYEQYF.

This chain joins TRBV6-4 and TRBJ1-6; D is uncertain. Trimming took 5 bases from V and 5 from J, leaving 4 bases between them. In germline, CDR1 is MRHNA, CDR2 SNTAGT. The CDR3 sequence is 12 residues long. CDR3 nucleotide sequence: TGTGCCAGCAGTTATGATAATTCACCCCTCCACTTT. It codes for CASSYDNSPLHF.

The V call is TRBV5-1, the J call TRBJ1-6; D is ambiguous. V was pared by 0 bases and J by 7 bases, with 8 bases between. Germline V gives CDR1 SGHRS, CDR2 YFSETQ. The CDR3 totals 14 residues. The CDR3: CASSLGGLNSPLHF. The CDR3 region has the DNA TGCGCCAGCAGCTTGGGAGGCCTAAATTCACCCCTCCACTTT.

Here the CDR3 reads CASRRGRDYGYTF. The CDR3, as DNA: TGTGCCAGCAGGAGGGGGCGAGACTATGGCTACACCTTC. The chain links TRBV6-5 to TRBJ1-2, with 7 bases matching TRBD1. Losses at the gene ends were 6 bases for V and 3 bases for J; bases not matched to a gene: 4. The CDR3 contains 13 residues. The V gene's germline CDR1 is MNHEY and CDR2 SVGAGI.